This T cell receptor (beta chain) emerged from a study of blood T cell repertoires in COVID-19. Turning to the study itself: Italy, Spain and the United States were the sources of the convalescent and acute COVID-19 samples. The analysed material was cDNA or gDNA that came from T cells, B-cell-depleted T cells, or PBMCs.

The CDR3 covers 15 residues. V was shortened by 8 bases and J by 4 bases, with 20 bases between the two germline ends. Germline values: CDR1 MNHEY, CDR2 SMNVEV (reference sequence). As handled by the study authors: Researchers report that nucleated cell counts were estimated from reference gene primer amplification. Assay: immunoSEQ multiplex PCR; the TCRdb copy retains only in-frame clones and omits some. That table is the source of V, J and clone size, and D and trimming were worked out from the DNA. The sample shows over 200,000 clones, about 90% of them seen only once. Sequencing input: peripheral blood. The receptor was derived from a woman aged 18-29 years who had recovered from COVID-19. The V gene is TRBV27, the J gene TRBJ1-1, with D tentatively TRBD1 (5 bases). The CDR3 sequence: CASGHSAGWVTEAFF. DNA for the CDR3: TGTGCCAGCGGCCACTCCGCAGGGTGGGTCACTGAAGCTTTCTTT.